This T cell receptor (beta chain) was sequenced during a study of shared clonotypes between healthy human individuals (dated by TCRdb to 2020 to 2022). Broadly, across the study: The cohort included a few men and a couple of women between 18 and 49 years of age. Libraries were prepared and TCR repertoires were sequenced by different laboratories using diverse techniques, in order to increase sequencing depth and limit assay-specific biases. For each donor, CD4 naive and CD4 memory were each given three plates, CD8 naive was given two plates, and CD8 memory was given one plate. To estimate repertoire size and how much clonotype sharing occurs between individuals, the study deeply sequenced the blood TCR repertoires of 4 to 6 healthy adults. Leukapheresis yielded between about 0.85 and 10 billion PBMCs per donor. Overall study outcomes, separate from this receptor: Because the study included a small number of donors, the genetic and exposure-history diversity represented was limited. Estimated clonotype richness was generally larger for naive than for memory subsets. Clonotypes shared by all four sorted-subset donors showed higher generation probabilities than non-shared clonotypes. Based on pairwise subsampling, the degree of clonotype sharing among donors was expected to be affected by sequencing depth. Even with the large sequencing depth, rarefaction of the sorted-subset datasets indicated that sequencing was incomplete. Sampling was restricted to blood, and TCR repertoires in tissue are likely to differ from TCR repertoires in blood. Across four donors, 5% to 6% of naive CD4, roughly 3.5% of naive CD8, roughly 2.2% of memory CD4, and roughly 0.41% of memory CD8 clonotypes were shared.

TCR CDR3 regions were amplified from genomic DNA by multiplex PCR using the deep immunoSEQ assay. Extracted genomic DNA from each cell subset was distributed evenly across all wells of several immunoSEQ 96-well plates, and each plate was treated as a replicate. Each replicate PCR for sorted subsets received approximately 200 ng genomic DNA, equal to about 30,000 T cell genomes. Purified libraries were quantified with a Qubit 3.0 fluorometer, sized on a Bioanalyzer 2100, and re-quantified with the KAPA Library Quantification kit. Each immunoSEQ 96-well plate was sequenced on its own single-read 150-cycle Illumina NextSeq 550 flow cell. On the study's bioinformatics: Because the immunoSEQ output held only junctional sequences and lacked quality scores, the filtering could not match the filtering applied to full-length reads. Sequences were annotated with PyIR, a Python wrapper for IgBLAST v1.9, and V/J genes and CDR3 were assigned using IMGT germline references. Reads with weak V/J assignments (E-value above 1e-6), missing CDR3, stop codons, out-of-frame junctions, or ambiguous translated residues were removed. V3J clonotypes were defined as sequences sharing the same inferred V gene, J gene, and CDR3 amino acid sequence. Percentage overlap between repertoires was calculated by dividing the number of shared unique clonotypes by the size of the smaller repertoire. RTK rarefaction, the Chao1 estimator, and Recon v2.1 estimates of unobserved clonotypes were used to assess repertoire richness. For all TCRbeta clonotypes obtained by the gDNA method from a few donors, generation probabilities were computed with OLGA. TCRdb took this table from immuneACCESS and kept in-frame rearrangements with V and J called. Such tables lack part of the clones; where checked against another copy, unresolved V genes explain under half of the gap, and the rest is unexplained. Clonal size and the V and J genes are those of that table, whereas D and trimming came from the DNA. The sample table shows about 1.5 million clones, and 95% to 99% are seen once. The ten top clones hold about 0.45% of the sample.

The donors were healthy, HIV-negative adults with no recently reported acute infections or vaccinations. Every donor was a Caucasian adult living in Nashville, Tennessee, USA. Magnetic negative selection was used to enrich CD4+ T cells, after which naive cells were positively selected on CD45RA and the negative fraction became the memory subset. After blood collection by leukapheresis, PBMCs were isolated using Ficoll-Histopaque density gradient centrifugation and then cryopreserved in the vapor phase of liquid nitrogen. Purity and quantity of every magnetically sorted T cell population were checked by analytical flow cytometry. Genomic DNA was isolated from every sorted fraction and measured by UV absorbance on a Nanodrop 2000c. The germline V gene (reference sequence) specifies WNHNN as CDR1 and SYGVQD as CDR2. Counted from cysteine to phenylalanine, this CDR3 has 13 amino acids. Only the CDR3 DNA is retained, 39 bases long and in frame from the first base. V is cut by 2 bases and J by 5 bases, and the space between the germline ends is 10 bases.

This clone appeared once. Its antigen target is currently unknown. No much larger clonotype is one base removed from it; base qualities were not supplied. Different DNA sequences within this sample yield the same CDR3. The sample consisted of naive CD4+ T cells sorted from blood. Taken with the paper, the label for cell subset or site translates to: CD45RA+ positively selected. The TCR originated in a young man in good health. The rearranged chain carries TRBV10-1 and TRBJ2-7, with the D gene not clear enough to name. CDR3 protein: CASSEAGRDEQYF. The DNA is as follows: TGCGCCAGCAGTGAGGCCGGACGGGACGAGCAGTACTTC.